A selection of T cell receptor beta chains follows, all from one sample in a study of blood T cell repertoires in COVID-19. Some clones are missing from TCRdb's copy, which holds only in-frame ones; the method was immunoSEQ multiplex PCR. The table records roughly 100,000 clones, about 90% of them present only once. Sequencing was carried out using peripheral blood. Receptor source: a man in his forties or fifties with acute or convalescent COVID-19. The CDR3 runs from the conserved cysteine through the conserved F or W. A D gene is named only where the DNA matches it firmly. Clone size is given for some rows only: seen once, a few or many times, or a class if the clone is expanded.

TRBD1	-	TRBV18	TRBJ2-7	TGTGCCAGCTCACCTACATGGGACAGAACCTACGAGCAGTACTTC	CASSPTWDRTYEQYF
-	-	TRBV3-1/TRBV3-2	TRBJ1-2	TGTGCCAGCAGTCCAACACGGGGGGCCCCAAGCGGCTACACCTTC	CASSPTRGAPSGYTF
-	-	TRBV19	TRBJ1-1	TGTGCCAGTAGTACACCTCCCACTAGACCTTTAAACGAGGCTTTCTTT	CASSTPPTRPLNEAFF
TRBD2	-	TRBV5-1	TRBJ2-1	TGCGCCAGCAGCCTCGGACTAGCGGGGGTAGATGAGCAGTTCTTC	CASSLGLAGVDEQFF
TRBD1	-	TRBV2	TRBJ2-7	TGTGCCAGCAGTGGACAGGGAAACTACGAGCAGTACTTC	CASSGQGNYEQYF
-	few	TRBV5-1	TRBJ2-2	TGCGCCAGCAGCTTTAACAGGGCCGCGAACACCGGGGAGCTGTTTTTT	CASSFNRAANTGELFF
-	-	TRBV6-5	TRBJ1-2	TGTGCCAGCAGTCTGGAGGATAGGGTCGGAGGCTACACCTTC	CASSLEDRVGGYTF
-	-	TRBV5-1	TRBJ1-1	TGCGCCAGCAGCGAAGGACTTTGGGCTTTCTTT	CASSEGLWAFF
-	-	TRBV12-3/TRBV12-4	TRBJ1-2	TGTGCCAGCAGCCGTCCCGGGAGTGGCTACACCTTC	CASSRPGSGYTF
TRBD1	-	TRBV6-6	TRBJ2-7	TGTGCCAGCACCCCGGACAGGGCCGGCGAGCAGTACTTC	CASTPDRAGEQYF